This TCR beta chain emerged from a study of Ad26.COV2.S vaccination and SARS-CoV-2 variants. Germline V gene lookup returns CDR1 MNHNY and CDR2 SVGAGI (reference sequence). V was cut by 10 bases and J by 4 bases, with 14 bases left in between. The CDR3 loop spans 13 amino acids. Described treatment: 15 to 20 received Ad26.COV2.S at low or high dose, single or two shots; several received placebo; per-sample allocation not given. The investigators took samples on day 63 after the first vaccine or placebo injection. Here immunoSEQ multiplex PCR was the method, and the copy in TCRdb shows in-frame clones only, minus some. This table has approximately 300,000 clones, about 86% appearing once.

The source was peripheral blood, collected in a trial of Ad26.COV2.S vaccine versus placebo. The gene calls are TRBV6-6 and TRBJ1-3; D unclear. This clonotype originated in a person aged 18 to 59 who received the Ad26.COV2.S COVID-19 vaccine or a placebo. The CDR3 DNA reads as TGTGCCATCTTCAGCTACGAAGGAAACACCATATATTTT. It specifies CAIFSYEGNTIYF.